This entry describes one T cell receptor (beta chain). The CDR3 has 18 residues. Germline V lookup: CDR1 LGHNA, CDR2 YNFKEQ. Trimming removed 5 bases at V and 0 bases at J, with 17 bases between. This entry comes from a study of identical twins. Unique molecular identifiers were in the cDNA, with template-switch universal primer binding. TCRdb re-analysed the 5' RACE reads in MiXCR, keeping a single row per CDR3 protein. This sample carries about 240,000 distinct CDR3 sequences, roughly a tenth of them seen once, and the ten largest clones take 10%. This receptor was obtained from a man aged 45-65 years in good health. Sequenced: memory T cells sorted from blood. V gene TRBV4-2 combines with J gene TRBJ2-6, with a tentative D call TRBD1 (5 bases). CDR3 sequence: CASSKGERGFSGANVLTF. As DNA, the CDR3 is TGTGCCAGCAGCAAAGGTGAAAGGGGTTTCTCTGGGGCCAACGTCCTGACTTTC.